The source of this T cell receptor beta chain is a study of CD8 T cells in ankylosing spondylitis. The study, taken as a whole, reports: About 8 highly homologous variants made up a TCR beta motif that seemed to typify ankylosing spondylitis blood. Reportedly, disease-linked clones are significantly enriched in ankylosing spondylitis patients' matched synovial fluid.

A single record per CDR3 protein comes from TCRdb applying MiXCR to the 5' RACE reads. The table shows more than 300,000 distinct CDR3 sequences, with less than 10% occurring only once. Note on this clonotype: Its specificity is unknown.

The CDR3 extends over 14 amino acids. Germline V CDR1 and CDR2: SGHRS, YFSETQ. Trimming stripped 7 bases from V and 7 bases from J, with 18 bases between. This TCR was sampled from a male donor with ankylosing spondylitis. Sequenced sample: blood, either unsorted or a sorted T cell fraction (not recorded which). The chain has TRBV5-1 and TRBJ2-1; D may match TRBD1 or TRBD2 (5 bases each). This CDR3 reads CASSRDADWNEQFF. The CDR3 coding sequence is TGCGCCAGCTCCCGGGACGCCGATTGGAATGAGCAGTTCTTC.